One sample yielded the 6 T cell receptor beta chains listed below, sequenced in a study of T cell responses to AZD1222 COVID-19 vaccine (dated by TCRdb to the early 2020s). In light of the paper, this sample's time point label describes: baseline before first vaccination. Libraries were built with the immunoSEQ multiplex PCR assay. TCRdb provides this immuneACCESS table in a form limited to in-frame rearrangements. Some clones are lacking; in checked studies, under half of them reflect an unresolved V gene, and why the rest are absent is not known. The sample includes 100,000 to 150,000 clones, with about 91% observed a single time. 2.5% to 3% of the sample is in the top ten clones. Sequencing was performed on peripheral blood, taken on day 0 of AZD1222 vaccination. The receptors derive from an adult in good health.

The V gene is TRBV12-3 or TRBV12-4, the J gene TRBJ2-1; the D is unclear. The germline V and J ends were trimmed by 3 bases and 8 bases, with 8 bases remaining between them. The CDR3 has 12 amino acids. DNA for the CDR3: TGTGCCAGCAGTTTCGAAGTTTATGAGCAGTTCTTC. Protein sequence: CASSFEVYEQFF.

This chain links TRBV7-2 with TRBJ1-2; D is perhaps TRBD1 (5 bases). CDR3 length: 16 amino acids. The germline V and J ends were trimmed by 1 base and 0 bases, with 12 bases remaining between them. CDR1 and CDR2 (germline): SGHTA, FQGNSA. The CDR3 is CASSLGGVYSNYGYTF. The CDR3 region has the DNA TGTGCCAGCAGCTTAGGGGGGGTGTATTCTAACTATGGCTACACCTTC.

The rearrangement uses TRBV9 and TRBJ2-3; 11 bases align to TRBD2. The CDR3 is 17 residues long. The V gene's germline CDR1 is SGDLS and CDR2 YYNGEE. Germline trimming cut 3 bases from V and 1 base from J; bases unmatched to any gene: 7. CDR3 residues: CASSAPLAGVGTDTQYF. CDR3 in DNA: TGTGCCAGCAGCGCGCCACTAGCGGGAGTCGGCACAGATACGCAGTATTTT. Using reference TRBV9 and TRBJ2-3 for the parts outside the CDR3, the full variable domain is DSGVTQTPKHLITATGQRVTLRCSPRSGDLSVYWYQQSLDQGLQFLIQYYNGEERAKGNILERFSAQQFPDLHSELNLSSLELGDSALYFCASSAPLAGVGTDTQYFGPGTRLTVL.

J is TRBJ1-2 and V is TRBV6-1; TRBD1 might be the D (5 bases). The germline gives CDR1 MNHNS, CDR2 SASEGT. Between the trimmed V and J ends, which lost 2 bases and 2 bases, there was a span of 12 bases. The CDR3 is 15 amino acids. Here the CDR3 DNA reads TGTGCCAGCAGTGAATTCCAGACAGTGAACTATGGCTACACCTTC. This translates into CASSEFQTVNYGYTF.

This sequence joins TRBV5-4 and TRBJ1-2; D remains unclear. Trimming took 3 bases from V and 8 from J, leaving 20 bases between them. The CDR3 contains 15 residues. Germline values: CDR1 SGHNT, CDR2 YYREEE (reference sequence). The CDR3 here is CASSSVDPLVGGYTF. Here the CDR3 DNA reads TGTGCCAGCAGCTCCGTCGACCCGCTGGTAGGAGGCTACACCTTC.

For the CDR3, the DNA is TGTGCCAGCAGTTACGGGCCCAGGGGGCTGTTTTTT. Translated: CASSYGPRGLFF. The chain uses TRBV6-2 or TRBV6-3 and TRBJ2-2, with D perhaps TRBD1 (6 bases). The CDR3 covers 12 residues. Trimming shortened V by 2 bases and J by 13 bases, and 11 bases separated the two germline ends. CDR1 is MNHEY and CDR2 is SVGEGT in the germline V gene.